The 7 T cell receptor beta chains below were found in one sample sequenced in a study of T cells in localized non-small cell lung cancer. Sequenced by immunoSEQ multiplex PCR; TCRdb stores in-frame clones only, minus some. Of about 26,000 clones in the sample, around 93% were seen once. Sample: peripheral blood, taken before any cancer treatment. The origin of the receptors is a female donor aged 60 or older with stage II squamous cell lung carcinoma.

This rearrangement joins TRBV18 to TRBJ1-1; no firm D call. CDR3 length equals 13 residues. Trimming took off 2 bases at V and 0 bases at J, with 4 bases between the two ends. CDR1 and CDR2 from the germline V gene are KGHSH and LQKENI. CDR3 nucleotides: TGTGCCAGCTCACCAATGCTGAACACTGAAGCTTTCTTT. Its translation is CASSPMLNTEAFF.

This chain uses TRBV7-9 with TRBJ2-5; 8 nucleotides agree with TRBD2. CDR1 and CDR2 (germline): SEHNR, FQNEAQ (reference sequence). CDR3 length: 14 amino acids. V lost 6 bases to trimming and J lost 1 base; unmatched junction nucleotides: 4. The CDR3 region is CASRRGALQETQYF. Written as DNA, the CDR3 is TGTGCCAGCAGGCGGGGGGCTCTCCAAGAGACCCAGTACTTC.

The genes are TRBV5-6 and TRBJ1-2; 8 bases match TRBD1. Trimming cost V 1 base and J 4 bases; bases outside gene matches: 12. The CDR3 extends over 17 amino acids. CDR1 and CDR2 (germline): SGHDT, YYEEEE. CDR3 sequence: CASSLLGQGIALYGYTF. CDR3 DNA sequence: TGTGCCAGCAGCTTGCTAGGACAGGGCATTGCACTCTATGGCTACACCTTC.

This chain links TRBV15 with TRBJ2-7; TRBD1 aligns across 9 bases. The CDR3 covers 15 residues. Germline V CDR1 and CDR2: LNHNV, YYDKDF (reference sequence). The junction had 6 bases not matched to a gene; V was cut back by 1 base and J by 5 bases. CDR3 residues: CATSRAGTGSHEQYF. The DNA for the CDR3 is TGTGCCACCAGCAGAGCGGGGACAGGGTCCCACGAGCAGTACTTC.

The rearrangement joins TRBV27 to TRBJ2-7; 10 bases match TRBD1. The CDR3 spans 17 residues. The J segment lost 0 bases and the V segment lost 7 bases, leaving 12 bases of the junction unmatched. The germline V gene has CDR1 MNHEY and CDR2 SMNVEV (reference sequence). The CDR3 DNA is TGTGCCAGCACCCCACGACAGGGGGCAGCGAGCTCCTACGAGCAGTACTTC. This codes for CASTPRQGAASSYEQYF.

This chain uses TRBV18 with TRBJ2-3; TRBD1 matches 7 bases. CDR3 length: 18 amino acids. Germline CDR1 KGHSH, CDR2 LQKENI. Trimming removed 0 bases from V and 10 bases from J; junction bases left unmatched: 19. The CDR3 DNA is TGTGCCAGCTCACCACCGGGCAGGACAGGATTAGTGGAAATCGCGCAGTATTTT. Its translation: CASSPPGRTGLVEIAQYF.

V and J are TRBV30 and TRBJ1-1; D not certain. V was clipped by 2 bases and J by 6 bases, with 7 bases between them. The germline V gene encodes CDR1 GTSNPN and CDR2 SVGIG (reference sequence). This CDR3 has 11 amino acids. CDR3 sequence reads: CAWSRFAEAFF. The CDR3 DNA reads TGTGCCTGGAGTCGGTTTGCTGAAGCTTTCTTT.